This T cell receptor (beta chain) originates from a study of cytomegalovirus exposure and HLA in healthy donors. CDR3 length equals 15 residues. Germline V lookup: CDR1 SEHNR, CDR2 FQNEAQ (reference sequence). V lost 6 bases to trimming and J lost 0 bases; unmatched junction nucleotides: 2. This table comes from immunoSEQ multiplex PCR, and its TCRdb copy is limited to in-frame clones, with some not included. The table lists some 120,000 clones, 85% to 90% of them singletons. The chain combines TRBV7-9 with TRBJ2-1; 10 nucleotides line up with TRBD2. The sample was PBMCs. The TCR comes from a man aged 30 to 39 in good health and CMV-seronegative. The CDR3, as DNA: TGTGCCAGCAGTCCTAGCGGGAGCTCCTACAATGAGCAGTTCTTC. It specifies CASSPSGSSYNEQFF.